The 32 T cell receptor beta chains below were found in one sample sequenced in a study of control samples from healthy donors and cancer patients. Sequencing used immunoSEQ multiplex PCR; TCRdb keeps in-frame clones, though not all of them. The sample has fewer than 120,000 clones; roughly 90% are singletons. The source material was PBMCs. Receptor source: an older woman with lung cancer.

This clone was seen a handful of times. For the CDR3, the DNA is TGTGCCAGCAGTTACTCCTACAGGGCTATTCAGCCCCAGCATTTT. Translating gives CASSYSYRAIQPQHF. The rearrangement uses TRBV6-5 and TRBJ1-5, with D possibly being TRBD1 (6 bases). Per the germline V gene, CDR1 is MNHEY and CDR2 is SVGAGI. This CDR3 has 15 residues. Trimming stripped 0 bases from V and 6 bases from J, with 12 bases between.

The chain joins TRBV7-9 to TRBJ2-7; D ambiguous. V shed 3 bases and J shed 2 bases, with 8 bases lying between them. Germline V gene lookup returns CDR1 SEHNR and CDR2 FQNEAQ (reference sequence). CDR3 length: 13 residues. CDR3 protein: CASSFDGPYEQYF. The CDR3 DNA is TGTGCCAGCAGCTTCGACGGACCCTACGAGCAGTACTTC.

The gene calls are TRBV9 and TRBJ2-1, with D possibly TRBD1 on 5 matching bases. Trimming pared 0 bases from V and 9 bases from J, leaving 10 bases between. This CDR3 spans 13 amino acids. Germline CDR1 is SGDLS and CDR2 is YYNGEE. Written as DNA, the CDR3 is TGTGCCAGCAGCGTAGAAGGGGTGGGTGAGCAGTTCTTC. It is translated as CASSVEGVGEQFF.

The chain combines TRBV2 with TRBJ1-5; D unresolved. The length of the CDR3 is 15 residues. The ends were cut back, 2 bases at V and 4 bases at J, with 12 bases in the middle. Germline CDR1 SNHLY, CDR2 FYNNEI. This CDR3 is CASSERRLLNQPQHF. CDR3 sequence (DNA): TGTGCCAGCAGTGAACGTAGACTGTTAAATCAGCCCCAGCATTTT.

The chain uses TRBV19 and TRBJ2-7; D possibly corresponds to TRBD2 (6 bases). The CDR3 length is 12 residues. Germline V gene data show CDR1 as LNHDA and CDR2 as SQIVND (reference sequence). Trimming left V 5 bases short and J 2 bases short, with 7 bases between. DNA for the CDR3: TGTGCCAGTAGTGCGGGACCCTACGAGCAGTACTTC. It encodes CASSAGPYEQYF.

The chain couples TRBV6-5 to TRBJ1-6; 7 positions agree with TRBD1. Unmatched junction bases numbered 6, after V lost 8 bases and J lost 5 bases. CDR3 length equals 14 residues. Germline assignment: CDR1 MNHEY and CDR2 SVGAGI. CDR3 sequence (DNA): TGTGCCAGCCATGGGGGGACAGATAATTCACCCCTCCACTTT. The encoded protein is CASHGGTDNSPLHF.

J is TRBJ1-5 and V is TRBV6-5; the D gene is possibly TRBD1 (5 bases). Germline loops: CDR1 MNHEY, CDR2 SVGAGI. Deletions cut 10 bases from V and 2 bases from J, with 12 bases between. The CDR3 is 13 amino acids. The CDR3 DNA is TGTGCCACTGGGGGACCCCGCAATCAGCCCCAGCATTTT. Translation: CATGGPRNQPQHF.

The chain recombines TRBV5-1 with TRBJ2-3; a possible D gene is TRBD2 (5 bases). Germline CDR1 reads SGHRS; CDR2 reads YFSETQ. Trimming left V 0 bases short and J 0 bases short, with 11 bases between. The CDR3 totals 16 residues. DNA for the CDR3: TGCGCCAGCAGCTTGGGATCCAGCGGAAGCACAGATACGCAGTATTTT. Translated, it gives CASSLGSSGSTDTQYF.

The CDR3: CASRPGTGRNQPQHF. The CDR3 nucleotides are TGCGCCAGCAGGCCGGGGACAGGACGCAATCAGCCCCAGCATTTT. The chain couples TRBV10-2 to TRBJ1-5, with TRBD1 identical over 8 bases. Trimming removed 6 bases from V and 2 bases from J; junction bases left unmatched: 6. CDR1 is WSHSY, CDR2 SAAADI, per germline. The CDR3 totals 15 residues.

V gene TRBV25-1 combines with J gene TRBJ2-3; 8 nucleotides align to TRBD1. J gave up 3 bases and V 5 bases, and 7 bases lay outside the gene matches. This CDR3 is built from 15 residues. Germline V gene data show CDR1 as MGHDK and CDR2 as SYGVNS. The CDR3 loop is CASSNDRGGTDTQYF. As DNA, the CDR3 is TGTGCCAGCAGTAACGACAGGGGAGGTACAGATACGCAGTATTTT.

The chain uses TRBV5-4 and TRBJ1-2; D is perhaps TRBD1 (5 bases). This CDR3 has 15 amino acids. CDR1 SGHNT and CDR2 YYREEE come from the germline V gene (reference sequence). Trimming pared 0 bases from V and 1 base from J, leaving 10 bases between. CDR3 protein: CASSLAEGLNYGYTF. The CDR3 region has the DNA TGTGCCAGCAGCTTGGCGGAGGGGCTTAACTATGGCTACACCTTC.

The chain links TRBV27 to TRBJ1-1, with D possibly TRBD1 on 5 matching bases. V lost 5 bases to trimming and J lost 0 bases, with 13 bases between them. Germline V gene sequence: CDR1 MNHEY, CDR2 SMNVEV (reference sequence). There are 15 residues in the CDR3. CDR3 nucleotide sequence: TGTGCCAGCAGTCGTATATCGACAGTGAACACTGAAGCTTTCTTT. Residues: CASSRISTVNTEAFF.

The J gene is TRBJ2-7, the V gene TRBV7-2; 9 bases match TRBD1. Germline V lookup: CDR1 SGHTA, CDR2 FQGNSA. CDR3 size: 17 residues. Losses at the gene ends were 2 bases for V and 0 bases for J; bases not matched to a gene: 8. Written as DNA, the CDR3 is TGTGCCAGCAGCTTACTATCCGGACAGGGGATCTCCTACGAGCAGTACTTC. It translates to CASSLLSGQGISYEQYF.

This rearrangement joins TRBV7-2 to TRBJ2-1; 8 positions agree with TRBD1. In germline, CDR1 is SGHTA, CDR2 FQGNSA. CDR3 length: 14 residues. V lost 6 bases to trimming and J lost 2 bases; unmatched junction nucleotides: 3. CDR3 region: CASRGQETYNEQFF. The CDR3 nucleotides are TGTGCCAGCAGGGGACAGGAAACCTACAATGAGCAGTTCTTC.

V gene TRBV2 combines with J gene TRBJ1-6; no definite D call. CDR3 length equals 13 residues. Deletions cut 6 bases from V and 6 bases from J, with 9 bases between. Germline CDR1 SNHLY, CDR2 FYNNEI. The CDR3 region has the DNA TGTGCCAGCAGGGGGTCGGGTAATTCACCCCTCCACTTT. Protein sequence: CASRGSGNSPLHF.

This sequence joins TRBV5-1 and TRBJ2-5, with TRBD2 identical over 13 bases. The CDR3 is 15 residues long. V shed 4 bases and J 3 bases; nucleotides not matched to a gene: 3. The germline CDR1 and CDR2 sequences are SGHRS and YFSETQ. CDR3 protein: CASSPGTSGEETQYF. The CDR3 nucleotides read TGCGCCAGCAGCCCCGGGACTAGCGGGGAAGAGACCCAGTACTTC.

CDR3 amino acids: CASRGGGLGEQYF. CDR3 sequence (DNA): TGTGCCAGCAGAGGTGGAGGACTGGGCGAGCAGTACTTC. The gene calls are TRBV27 and TRBJ2-7; D might be TRBD2 (5 bases). Trimming left V 6 bases short and J 6 bases short, with 15 bases between. CDR3 length: 13 amino acids. CDR1 is MNHEY and CDR2 is SMNVEV in the germline V gene (reference sequence).

The chain employs TRBV7-8 and TRBJ2-7; D not resolved. There are 11 residues in the CDR3. The germline CDR1 and CDR2 sequences are SGHVS and FQNEAQ. Deletions cut 5 bases from V and 8 bases from J, with 10 bases between. The CDR3 protein is CASSPDKKQYF. The DNA for the CDR3 is TGTGCCAGCAGCCCTGACAAAAAGCAGTACTTC.

The genes are TRBV28 and TRBJ1-1; 7 bases agree with TRBD1. The V gene's germline CDR1 is MDHEN and CDR2 SYDVKM. CDR3 size: 15 residues. V gave up 7 bases and J gave up 2 bases; unmatched junction bases: 10. Written as DNA, the CDR3 is TGTGCCAGCACCAGGGGGAGAAATCTCAACACTGAAGCTTTCTTT. This translates into CASTRGRNLNTEAFF.

The chain has TRBV28 and TRBJ2-4; D uncertain. Germline V gene data show CDR1 as MDHEN and CDR2 as SYDVKM. V lost 3 bases, J lost 2 bases, and 5 bases lay in between. This CDR3 comprises 13 residues. CDR3 sequence reads: CASSFSTKNIQYF. The DNA of the CDR3 is TGTGCCAGCAGTTTCTCGACCAAAAACATTCAGTACTTC.

V and J are TRBV20-1 and TRBJ2-2; 9 positions match TRBD2. The CDR3 contains 17 residues. Germline V gene sequence: CDR1 DFQATT, CDR2 SNEGSKA (reference sequence). J was trimmed by 4 bases and V by 3 bases; bases with no gene match: 12. CDR3 DNA: TGCAGTGCTAGTAGTGCGGGAGGGCCTTTGGGCACCGGGGAGCTGTTTTTT. Translating it yields CSASSAGGPLGTGELFF.

This chain uses TRBV7-9 with TRBJ1-4; 7 nucleotides agree with TRBD1. Germline values: CDR1 SEHNR, CDR2 FQNEAQ (reference sequence). The CDR3 loop spans 17 amino acids. With V trimmed by 3 bases and J by 0 bases, 7 bases remained unmatched. For the CDR3, the DNA is TGTGCCAGCAGCTTGGGGACAGTCCGTACAACTAATGAAAAACTGTTTTTT. Its translation: CASSLGTVRTTNEKLFF. Complete variable domain (other parts from reference TRBV7-9 and TRBJ1-4): DTGVSQNPRHKITKRGQNVTFRCDPISEHNRLYWYRQTLGQGPEFLTYFQNEAQLEKSRLLSDRFSAERPKGSFSTLEIQRTEQGDSAMYLCASSLGTVRTTNEKLFFGSGTQLSVL.

The CDR3 sequence is CASSQEGLGGTGELFF. CDR3 bases: TGTGCCAGCAGCCAAGAGGGGCTAGGGGGCACCGGGGAGCTGTTTTTT. This sequence joins TRBV3-1 (or the pseudogene TRBV3-2) and TRBJ2-2, with D possibly being TRBD1 (6 bases). The CDR3 totals 16 residues. Germline CDR1 reads LGHDT; CDR2 reads YNNKEL (reference sequence). The V and J ends lost 0 bases and 4 bases respectively, with 12 bases between them.

V is TRBV6-4 and J is TRBJ2-3; 11 positions agree with TRBD2. Germline V CDR1 and CDR2: MRHNA, SNTAGT. V lost 3 bases and J lost 7; bases outside the gene matches: 6. The CDR3 totals 15 residues. The CDR3 protein is CASSEASGGQNTQYF. The DNA for the CDR3 is TGTGCCAGCAGTGAGGCTAGCGGGGGGCAAAATACGCAGTATTTT.

The chain links TRBV20-1 to TRBJ2-5, with 13 bases matching TRBD2. J gave up 2 bases and V 3 bases, and 9 bases lay outside the gene matches. CDR1 DFQATT and CDR2 SNEGSKA come from the germline V gene (reference sequence). The CDR3 has 17 amino acids. CDR3 coding DNA: TGCAGTGCTAGTCCCCTACTAGCGGGAGGGCCTCAAGAGACCCAGTACTTC. This encodes CSASPLLAGGPQETQYF.

This clone was counted a single time. The rearrangement uses TRBV30 and TRBJ1-5; weak D call: TRBD1 (6 bases). The CDR3 extends over 15 amino acids. Germline CDR1 and CDR2: GTSNPN and SVGIG (reference sequence). V lost 2 bases and J 3 bases, leaving 14 bases between the germline ends. The CDR3 DNA reads as TGTGCCTGGAGTTGGGGGGGGGCCAACAATCAGCCCCAGCATTTT. Amino acids: CAWSWGGANNQPQHF.

In this sample, this clone turned up once. The chain joins TRBV11-2 to TRBJ2-5, with 8 bases identical to TRBD1. CDR1 is SGHAT, CDR2 FQNNGV, per germline. The CDR3 contains 14 residues. With V trimmed by 3 bases and J by 4 bases, 4 bases remained unmatched. This CDR3 reads CASSFGQGRETQYF. The DNA of the CDR3 is TGTGCCAGCAGCTTCGGACAGGGCCGAGAGACCCAGTACTTC.

This chain links TRBV25-1 with TRBJ1-2, with 9 nucleotides matching TRBD1. J gave up 7 bases and V 4 bases, and 13 bases lay outside the gene matches. Germline V CDR1 and CDR2: MGHDK, SYGVNS. The CDR3 totals 16 residues. The CDR3 sequence is CASSASDGQGTGGYTF. The CDR3 DNA reads as TGTGCCAGCAGTGCGTCCGACGGACAGGGGACTGGTGGCTACACCTTC.

The rearrangement uses TRBV5-1 and TRBJ2-3; the D gene is possibly TRBD2 (5 bases). Germline V gene sequence: CDR1 SGHRS, CDR2 YFSETQ. The CDR3 runs 14 residues. Between the trimmed V and J ends, which lost 4 bases and 0 bases, there was a span of 9 bases. CDR3 nucleotide sequence: TGCGCCAGCAGCCCTTGGACTAGCACAGATACGCAGTATTTT. This gives the protein CASSPWTSTDTQYF.

The rearrangement joins TRBV7-9 to TRBJ1-4, with D possibly matching TRBD1 (6 bases). Looked up from germline, CDR1 is SEHNR and CDR2 is FQNEAQ (reference sequence). V was cut by 5 bases and J by 7 bases, with 20 bases left in between. CDR3 length equals 16 residues. Here the CDR3 reads CASSPPGVVTGEKLFF. CDR3 DNA sequence: TGTGCCAGCAGCCCCCCAGGGGTAGTGACAGGTGAAAAACTGTTTTTT.

The chain recombines TRBV18 with TRBJ1-6, with 7 bases matching TRBD1. Germline CDR1 KGHSH, CDR2 LQKENI. The CDR3 has 17 residues. V trimming: 3 bases; J trimming: 4 bases; junction bases outside the gene matches: 9. DNA for the CDR3: TGTGCCAGCTCACCTTCCGGAGCAGGGGGATATAATTCACCCCTCCACTTT. This codes for CASSPSGAGGYNSPLHF.

The V gene is TRBV18, the J gene TRBJ1-2, with TRBD1 matching over 8 bases. The germline CDR1 and CDR2 sequences are KGHSH and LQKENI. The V segment lost 3 bases and the J segment 4 bases; nucleotides outside the gene matches: 10. The CDR3 sequence is 16 residues long. The CDR3 loop reads CASSPGLDREVYGYTF. In nucleotides, the CDR3 is TGTGCCAGCTCACCGGGATTGGACAGGGAGGTCTATGGCTACACCTTC.